Given below is one T cell receptor (beta chain) in context. The antigen is not known. Template-switch reactions added UMIs with a 6-nucleotide sample barcode. TCRdb re-called the 5' RACE reads and shows each CDR3 protein once, DNA omitted. Listed are 440,000 or so distinct CDR3 sequences; approximately 2.3% falls within the top ten. The CDR3 has 15 amino acids. Germline V gives CDR1 ENHRY, CDR2 SYGVKD. This record belongs to a study of monozygotic twins with inflammatory bowel disease. Notes on the study in general: No separation of different T cell subtypes was possible. Support for any single strong IBD-associated signal or clonotype was not found. IBD patients showed reduced TCRbeta diversity (inverse Simpson) versus healthy co-twins.

The V gene is TRBV10-3, the J gene TRBJ1-5. This receptor was taken from a human donor with ulcerative colitis or Crohn's disease, or a healthy co-twin of an affected twin (not recorded which). The sample consisted of blood. Here the CDR3 reads CAISAGGDSNQPQHF.